The 10 T cell receptor beta chains given below trace back to one sample, sequenced in a study of T cells in Graves' hyperthyroidism and ophthalmopathy. Authors of the study amplified TCR beta CDR3 regions from RNA transcripts. HTBI primers were the set used in a first-round RT-PCR of the TCR CDR3. TCRdb itself ran the multiplex PCR reads through MiXCR, one entry per CDR3 protein. The sample carries a few hundred thousand distinct CDR3 sequences, about 20% recorded once. The sample was blood. The receptors originated from a man in his thirties or forties with Graves' ophthalmopathy.

This clonotype came up many times. This chain links TRBV11-3 with TRBJ2-3, with 8 nucleotides matching TRBD1. V was clipped by 5 bases and J by 3 bases; unmatched bases: 7. The CDR3 is 15 amino acids. The germline CDR1 and CDR2 sequences are SGHNT and YENEEA. CDR3 in amino acids: CASSPGQGGTDTQYF. The CDR3 DNA sequence: TGTGCCAGCAGCCCTGGACAGGGAGGTACAGATACGCAGTATTTT.

This clonotype was seen ten or more times. The chain recombines TRBV11-2 with TRBJ2-7; TRBD2 might be the D (5 bases). This CDR3 contains 16 residues. V was clipped by 0 bases and J by 7 bases, with 19 bases between them. CDR1 and CDR2 from the germline V gene are SGHAT and FQNNGV. The CDR3: CASSLDLPGTLREQYF. The CDR3 bases are TGTGCCAGCAGCTTAGATCTTCCGGGAACCTTAAGGGAGCAGTACTTC. Full variable domain (remainder filled in from reference TRBV11-2 and TRBJ2-7): EAGVAQSPRYKIIEKRQSVAFWCNPISGHATLYWYQQILGQGPKLLIQFQNNGVVDDSQLPKDRFSAERLKGVDSTLKIQPAKLEDSAVYLCASSLDLPGTLREQYFGPGTRLTVT.

The table lists this clonotype with many counts. A junction end diverges from the germline sequence, so it may reflect a read error. The chain has TRBV6-1 and TRBJ1-1, with a weak D call TRBD1 (6 bases). This CDR3 spans 14 amino acids. The germline V gene has CDR1 MNHNS and CDR2 SASEGT. The CDR3 sequence: CASSDRGRGTEAFF. The CDR3 coding sequence is TGCGCCAGCAGCGATCGGGGGCGAGGCACTGAAGCTTTCTTT.

There are many counts of this clonotype. The rearrangement links TRBV28 to TRBJ1-4, with D tentatively TRBD1 (5 bases). Trimming took 2 bases from V and 8 from J, leaving 15 bases between them. The CDR3 consists of 15 residues. Looked up from germline, CDR1 is MDHEN and CDR2 is SYDVKM. The CDR3 is CASSLNRQGGEKLFF. As DNA, the CDR3 is TGTGCCAGCAGTTTAAACCGGCAGGGTGGCGAAAAACTGTTTTTT. The entire variable domain, with the rest obtained from reference TRBV28 and TRBJ1-4, is as follows: DVKVTQSSRYLVKRTGEKVFLECVQDMDHENMFWYRQDPGLGLRLIYFSYDVKMKEKGDIPEGYSVSREKKERFSLILESASTNQTSMYLCASSLNRQGGEKLFFGSGTQLSVL.

This clonotype was counted a few times. V and J are TRBV12-3 or TRBV12-4 and TRBJ1-2; D may be TRBD1 (5 bases). V shed 6 bases and J shed 4 bases, with 15 bases lying between them. The CDR3 runs to 14 residues. The CDR3 DNA is TGTGCCAGCAGGCCCGGGGGGGGTGGCTATGGCTACACCTTC. Translation gives CASRPGGGGYGYTF.

This clonotype was observed a handful of times. The chain carries TRBV5-1 and TRBJ2-1; D is perhaps TRBD1 (8 bases). The CDR3 runs to 16 residues. Germline V gene sequence: CDR1 SGHRS, CDR2 YFSETQ. V lost 3 bases to trimming and J lost 6 bases, with 19 bases between them. In nucleotides, the CDR3 is TGCGCCAGCAGCTATGTGGGAGGGACAGGAGGCAATGAGCAGTTCTTC. As protein: CASSYVGGTGGNEQFF.

This clonotype occurred many times. This sequence joins TRBV7-8 and TRBJ2-3; no reliable D call. Germline CDR1 reads SGHVS; CDR2 reads FQNEAQ. Trimming removed 2 bases from V and 6 bases from J, with 9 bases in between. CDR3 length: 13 residues. The chain's CDR3 is CASSLKSYDTQYF. The CDR3 nucleotides are TGTGCCAGCAGCTTAAAGAGTTACGATACGCAGTATTTT.

This clonotype was counted a few times. The chain recombines TRBV6-1 with TRBJ1-1; D is unresolved. This CDR3 has 12 residues. Trimming removed 11 bases from V and 1 base from J, with 11 bases in between. Germline V gene data show CDR1 as MNHNS and CDR2 as SASEGT. DNA of the CDR3: TGTGCCGTTAGTCGGGGGAACACTGAAGCTTTCTTT. Translation gives CAVSRGNTEAFF.

CDR3 sequence reads: CASGLSVGTGRKPQHF. CDR3 sequence (DNA): TGTGCTAGTGGTTTGTCAGTCGGGACAGGGAGAAAGCCCCAGCATTTT. The chain uses TRBV12-5 and TRBJ1-5; the match to TRBD1 covers 9 bases. This CDR3 is built from 16 residues. CDR1 and CDR2 (germline): LGHNT, FRNRAP. J was trimmed by 8 bases and V by 2 bases; bases with no gene match: 10.

This chain uses TRBV6-2 or TRBV6-3 with TRBJ2-3, with 10 nucleotides matching TRBD2. The germline V gene encodes CDR1 MNHEY and CDR2 SVGEGT. This CDR3 comprises 15 residues. The ends lost 8 bases at V and 3 bases at J; junction bases unmatched: 8. For the CDR3, the DNA is TGTGCCAGCTCGCTAGCGGGGGTATTGACAGATACGCAGTATTTT. Translation gives CASSLAGVLTDTQYF.